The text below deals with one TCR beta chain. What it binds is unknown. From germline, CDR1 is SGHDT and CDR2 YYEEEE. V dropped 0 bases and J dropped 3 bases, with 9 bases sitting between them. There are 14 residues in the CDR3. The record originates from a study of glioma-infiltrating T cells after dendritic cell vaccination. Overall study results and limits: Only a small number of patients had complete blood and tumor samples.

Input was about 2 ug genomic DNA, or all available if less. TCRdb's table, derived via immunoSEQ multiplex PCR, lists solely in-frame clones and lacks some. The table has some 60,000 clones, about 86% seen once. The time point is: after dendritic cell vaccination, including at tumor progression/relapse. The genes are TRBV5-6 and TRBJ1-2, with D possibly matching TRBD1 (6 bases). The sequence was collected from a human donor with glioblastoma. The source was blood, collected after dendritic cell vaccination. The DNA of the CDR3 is TGTGCCAGCAGCTTGGTGGACAGCTACTATGGCTACACCTTC. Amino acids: CASSLVDSYYGYTF.